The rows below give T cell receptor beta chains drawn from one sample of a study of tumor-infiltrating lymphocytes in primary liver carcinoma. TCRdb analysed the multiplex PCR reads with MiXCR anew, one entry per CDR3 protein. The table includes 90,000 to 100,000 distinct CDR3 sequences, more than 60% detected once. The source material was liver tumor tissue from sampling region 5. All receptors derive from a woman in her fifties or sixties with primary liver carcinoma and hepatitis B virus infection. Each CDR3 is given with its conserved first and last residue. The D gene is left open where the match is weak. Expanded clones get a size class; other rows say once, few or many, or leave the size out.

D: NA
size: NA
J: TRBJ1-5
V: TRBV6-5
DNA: TGTGCCAGCAGTTACGGACTAAATCAGCGCCAGCATTTT
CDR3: CASSYGLNQRQHF

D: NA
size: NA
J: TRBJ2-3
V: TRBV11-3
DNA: TGTGTCAGCAGTTTAGTGGCTGAGAGCACAGATACGCAGTATTTT
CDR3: CVSSLVAESTDTQYF

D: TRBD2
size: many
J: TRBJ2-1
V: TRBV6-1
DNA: TGTGCCAGCAGTGGGTTCGGGGGGACCTCCTACAATGAGCAGTTCTTC
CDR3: CASSGFGGTSYNEQFF

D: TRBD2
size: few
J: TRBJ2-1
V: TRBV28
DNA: TGTGCCAGCAGTTCCAGACTAGCGGGGGTCAGCGAGCAGTTCTTC
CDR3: CASSSRLAGVSEQFF

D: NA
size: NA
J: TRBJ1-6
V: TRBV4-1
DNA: TGCGCCAGCAGCCTCGGGACTCAGAATCCATCCCTCCACTTT
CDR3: CASSLGTQNPSLHF

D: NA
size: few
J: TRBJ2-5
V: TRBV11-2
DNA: TGTGCCAGCAGCCTCGACAGGTCCGGCGAGGCCCAGTACTTC
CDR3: CASSLDRSGEAQYF

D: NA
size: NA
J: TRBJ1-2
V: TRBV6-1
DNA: TGTGCCGGCAGCGAAATGCCTAACTATGGCTACACCTTC
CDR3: CAGSEMPNYGYTF

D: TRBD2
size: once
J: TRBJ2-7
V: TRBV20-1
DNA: TGCAGTGCTAGTAAAGGGAGGGCCGTGGGCGAGCAGTACTTC
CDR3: CSASKGRAVGEQYF

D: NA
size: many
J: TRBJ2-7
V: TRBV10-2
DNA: TGCGCCAGCAGTGAGAGCGGGTTCTCCTACGAGCAGTACTTC
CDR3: CASSESGFSYEQYF

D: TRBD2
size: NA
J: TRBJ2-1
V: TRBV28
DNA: TGTGCCAGTAGCCTCGGGACTAGCGGTGAGCAGCTCTTC
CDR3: CASSLGTSGEQLF

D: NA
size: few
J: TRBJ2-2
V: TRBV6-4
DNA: TGTGCCAGCAGTCCGATCGGACTTGATACCGGGGGGCTGTTTTTT
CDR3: CASSPIGLDTGGLFF

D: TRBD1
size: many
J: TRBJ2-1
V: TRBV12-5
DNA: TGTGCTAGTGGTTCGGGACAGGGGTTCAATGAGCAGTTCTTC
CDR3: CASGSGQGFNEQFF

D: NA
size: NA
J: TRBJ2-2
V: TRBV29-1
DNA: TGCAGCGTTCTATACACCGGGGAGCCGTTTTTT
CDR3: CSVLYTGEPFF

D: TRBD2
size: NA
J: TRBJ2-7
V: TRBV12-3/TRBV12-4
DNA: TGTACCAGCAGTTTTTGGCGGGAGGACGAGCAGTATTTC
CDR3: CTSSFWREDEQYF

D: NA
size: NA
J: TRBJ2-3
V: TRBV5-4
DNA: TGTGCCGGCAGATTGGGGCTAGCAAGGGGGATGACTAGCACAGATACGCAGTATTTT
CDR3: CAGRLGLARGMTSTDTQYF

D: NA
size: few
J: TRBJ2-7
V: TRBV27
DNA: TGTGCCAGCAGTTTTTTGGGTGGCTCCTACGAGCAGTACTTC
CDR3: CASSFLGGSYEQYF

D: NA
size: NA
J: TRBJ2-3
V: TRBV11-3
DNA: TGTGCCAGTAGCTTAAGCCGTGACGGTCCCGCAGATACGCGGTATTTT
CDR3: CASSLSRDGPADTRYF

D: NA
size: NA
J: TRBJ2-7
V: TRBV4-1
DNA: TGCCTCAGCAGCAGCGGCCTAGCGCTTACCTACGAGCAGTACTTC
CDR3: CLSSSGLALTYEQYF

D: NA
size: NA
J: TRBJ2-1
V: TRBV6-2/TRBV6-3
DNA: TGTGCCAGCTGTTACCTGGTTCTAAGCAGAACTTCTTACAATGAGCAGTTCTTC
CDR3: CASCYLVLSRTSYNEQFF

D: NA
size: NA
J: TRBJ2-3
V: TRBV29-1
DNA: TGCAGCGTCCACGGATCAGCGGTGGGAGGTGGCGGTACGCAGTATTTT
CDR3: CSVHGSAVGGGGTQYF

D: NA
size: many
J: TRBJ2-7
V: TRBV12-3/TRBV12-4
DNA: TGTGCCAGCAGTTTCAACGACTACGAGCAGTACTTC
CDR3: CASSFNDYEQYF

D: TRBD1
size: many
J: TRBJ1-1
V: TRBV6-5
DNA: TGTGCCAGCACCGCCACAGGGGTAGCTTCGACTTTCTTT
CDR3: CASTATGVASTFF

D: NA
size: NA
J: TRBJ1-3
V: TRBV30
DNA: TGTGCCTGGAGCGCACAGTCCGGAAACACCATATATTTT
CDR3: CAWSAQSGNTIYF

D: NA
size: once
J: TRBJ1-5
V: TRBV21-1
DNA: TGTGCCAGCAGCAAAGGGATACGCCGCAATCAGCCCCAGCAATTT
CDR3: CASSKGIRRNQPQQF

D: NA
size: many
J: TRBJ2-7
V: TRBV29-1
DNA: TGCAGCGTCGCTTTCAACCTCGGGCCGCGGGGCGAGCAGTACTTC
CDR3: CSVAFNLGPRGEQYF

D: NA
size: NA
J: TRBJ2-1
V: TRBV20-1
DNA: TGCAGTGCGGCGGGCGGCCCCTCCTACAATGAGCAGTTCTTC
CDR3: CSAAGGPSYNEQFF

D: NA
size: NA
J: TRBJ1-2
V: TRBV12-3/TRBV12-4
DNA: TGTACCAGCAGCCCCCGGGCCGGAGGCTACACCTTC
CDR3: CTSSPRAGGYTF

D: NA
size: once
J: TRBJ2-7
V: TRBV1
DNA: TGCACCAGCAACCAAGATGCCCCTATACCGGGACAGGGTACCTACGAGCAGTACTTC
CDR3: CTSNQDAPIPGQGTYEQYF

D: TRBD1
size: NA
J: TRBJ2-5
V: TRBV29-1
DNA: TGCAGCATGAGGACAGGGTGGTTGGAGACCCAGTACTTC
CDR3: CSMRTGWLETQYF

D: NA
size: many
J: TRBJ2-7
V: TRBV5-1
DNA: TGCGCCAGCAGCTTGGTAGTTTCAGTAGGCGAGCAGTACTTC
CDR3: CASSLVVSVGEQYF

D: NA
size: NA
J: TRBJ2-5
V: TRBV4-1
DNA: TGCACCAGCAGCCAGTGGGGAAAGGAGACCCAGTACTTC
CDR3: CTSSQWGKETQYF

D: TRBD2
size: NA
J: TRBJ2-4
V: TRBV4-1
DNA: TGCGCCAGCAGCCAGGGAGCGGGATGGGTAGCCAAAAACATTCAGTACTTC
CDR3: CASSQGAGWVAKNIQYF

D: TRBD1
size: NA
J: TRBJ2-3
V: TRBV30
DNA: TGTGCCTGGACTGACAGGGGGAGAGGGGATACGCAGTGTTTT
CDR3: CAWTDRGRGDTQCF

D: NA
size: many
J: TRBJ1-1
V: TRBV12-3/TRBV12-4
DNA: TGTGCCAGCTCGACGAACACTGAAGCTTTCTTT
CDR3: CASSTNTEAFF

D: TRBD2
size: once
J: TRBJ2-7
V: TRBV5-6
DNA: TGTGCCAGCAGCTCCCGAATAGCGGGCTCCTACGAGCAGTGCTTC
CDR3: CASSSRIAGSYEQCF

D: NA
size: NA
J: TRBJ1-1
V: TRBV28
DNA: TGTGACAGCAGTATTAGGGCGAACACTGAAGCTTTCTTT
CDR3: CDSSIRANTEAFF

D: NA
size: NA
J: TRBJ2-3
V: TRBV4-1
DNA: TGCGCCAGTAGCCGAGAATTCTTGGTAGATACGCAGTATTTT
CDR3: CASSREFLVDTQYF

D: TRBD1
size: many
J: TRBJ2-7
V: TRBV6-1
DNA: TGTGCCAGCGACAGGGGAAGGGAGCAGTACTTC
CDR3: CASDRGREQYF

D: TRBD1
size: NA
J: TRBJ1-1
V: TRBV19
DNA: TGTGCCAGTAGTGGGGACAGCTACACTGAAGCTTTCTTT
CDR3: CASSGDSYTEAFF

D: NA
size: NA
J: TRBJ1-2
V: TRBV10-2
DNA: TGCGTCAGCAAGACCGGGAGGGTAACCACTTTC
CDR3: CVSKTGRVTTF

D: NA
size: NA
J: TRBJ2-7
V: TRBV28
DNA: TGTGCCAGCAGTTCCAGACAGATTTTCTACGAGCAGTACTTC
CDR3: CASSSRQIFYEQYF

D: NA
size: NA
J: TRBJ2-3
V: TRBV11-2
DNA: TGTGCCAGTAGCTTAATGGGGCTAGCGACTAGCACAGATACGCAGTATTTT
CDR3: CASSLMGLATSTDTQYF

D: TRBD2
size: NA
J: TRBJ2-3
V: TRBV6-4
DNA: TGTGCCAGCAGTGACTCTCCTAGCGGGAGCACAGATACGCAGTATTTT
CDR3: CASSDSPSGSTDTQYF

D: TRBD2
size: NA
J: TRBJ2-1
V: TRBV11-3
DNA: TGTGCCAGCACCCTAGGAGCTAGCGGGAAGCTTGAGCAGTTCTTC
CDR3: CASTLGASGKLEQFF

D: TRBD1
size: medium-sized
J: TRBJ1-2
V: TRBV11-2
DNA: TGTGCCAGCAGCGGGGACAGTGTCATCTATGGCTACACCTTC
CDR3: CASSGDSVIYGYTF